The T cell receptor beta chain described here comes from a study of cytomegalovirus exposure and HLA in healthy donors. Worth noting for this clone: Its target is not known.

The CDR3 is 14 residues long. The V and J ends lost 2 bases and 7 bases, in that order; junction bases with no gene match: 4. The germline gives CDR1 SGDLS, CDR2 YYNGEE. Regarding the study as a whole: Follow-up analysis seemed to connect common viral pathogens with several of the most significant clusters identified. Follow-up analysis later connected one missense variant in DCLRE1C with trimming of TCR beta V- and J-genes.

PCR employed 60 Vbeta and 13 Jbeta primers. Libraries were prepared by immunoSEQ multiplex PCR; TCRdb keeps only in-frame clonotypes and omits some of them. Its listing shows about 42,000 clones. J is TRBJ2-1 and V is TRBV9, with 9 bases that match TRBD2. This receptor was identified in a man younger than 40 in good health and CMV-seronegative. Specimen: PBMCs. CDR3 coding DNA: TGTGCCAGCAGCGTCATAGCGGGAGAGAATGAGCAGTTCTTC. Translating it yields CASSVIAGENEQFF.